These T cell receptor beta chains were read from a single sample in a study of technical replicates of blood from several donors. The data were produced by immunoSEQ multiplex PCR, yet TCRdb's version contains in-frame clones alone and is incomplete. The table shows more than 75,000 clones, with nearly 96% occurring only once. Material: T cells isolated from PBMCs. Receptors were obtained from a human donor in good health. Each CDR3 is given without its conserved first and last residue.

V gene	J gene	CDR3 protein
TRBV30	TRBJ1-1	AWGAYGNTEAF
TRBV28	TRBJ2-7	ASSASGSSYEQY
TRBV5-1	TRBJ1-1	ASRLTRDTEAF
TRBV5-1	TRBJ2-3	ASSLEGLTSTDTQY
TRBV4-2	TRBJ2-2	ASSQETRDTGELF
TRBV4-2	TRBJ2-7	ASSQPGQGAYEQY
TRBV6-1	TRBJ2-7	ASSERTSGRLYEQY
TRBV7-2	TRBJ2-5	ASSLAGTGVSETQY
TRBV9	TRBJ2-1	ASSLSLDSYNEQF
TRBV29-1	TRBJ2-7	SVRRTGDGYEQY
TRBV28	TRBJ1-5	ASSLADQPQH
TRBV28	TRBJ2-7	ASSYSSDRSYEQY
TRBV7-3	TRBJ2-7	ASSLGGQGSEQY
TRBV27	TRBJ2-3	ASSWDLLTDTQY
TRBV15	TRBJ1-3	ATITEQNTIY
TRBV30	TRBJ1-1	AWRPLGGLNTEAF
TRBV6-4	TRBJ2-1	ASSDSRGAQI
TRBV29-1	TRBJ1-2	SVEELQGKGYT
TRBV11-2	TRBJ2-3	ASSLSDTQY
TRBV27	TRBJ2-2	ASSPTGTGGTGELF